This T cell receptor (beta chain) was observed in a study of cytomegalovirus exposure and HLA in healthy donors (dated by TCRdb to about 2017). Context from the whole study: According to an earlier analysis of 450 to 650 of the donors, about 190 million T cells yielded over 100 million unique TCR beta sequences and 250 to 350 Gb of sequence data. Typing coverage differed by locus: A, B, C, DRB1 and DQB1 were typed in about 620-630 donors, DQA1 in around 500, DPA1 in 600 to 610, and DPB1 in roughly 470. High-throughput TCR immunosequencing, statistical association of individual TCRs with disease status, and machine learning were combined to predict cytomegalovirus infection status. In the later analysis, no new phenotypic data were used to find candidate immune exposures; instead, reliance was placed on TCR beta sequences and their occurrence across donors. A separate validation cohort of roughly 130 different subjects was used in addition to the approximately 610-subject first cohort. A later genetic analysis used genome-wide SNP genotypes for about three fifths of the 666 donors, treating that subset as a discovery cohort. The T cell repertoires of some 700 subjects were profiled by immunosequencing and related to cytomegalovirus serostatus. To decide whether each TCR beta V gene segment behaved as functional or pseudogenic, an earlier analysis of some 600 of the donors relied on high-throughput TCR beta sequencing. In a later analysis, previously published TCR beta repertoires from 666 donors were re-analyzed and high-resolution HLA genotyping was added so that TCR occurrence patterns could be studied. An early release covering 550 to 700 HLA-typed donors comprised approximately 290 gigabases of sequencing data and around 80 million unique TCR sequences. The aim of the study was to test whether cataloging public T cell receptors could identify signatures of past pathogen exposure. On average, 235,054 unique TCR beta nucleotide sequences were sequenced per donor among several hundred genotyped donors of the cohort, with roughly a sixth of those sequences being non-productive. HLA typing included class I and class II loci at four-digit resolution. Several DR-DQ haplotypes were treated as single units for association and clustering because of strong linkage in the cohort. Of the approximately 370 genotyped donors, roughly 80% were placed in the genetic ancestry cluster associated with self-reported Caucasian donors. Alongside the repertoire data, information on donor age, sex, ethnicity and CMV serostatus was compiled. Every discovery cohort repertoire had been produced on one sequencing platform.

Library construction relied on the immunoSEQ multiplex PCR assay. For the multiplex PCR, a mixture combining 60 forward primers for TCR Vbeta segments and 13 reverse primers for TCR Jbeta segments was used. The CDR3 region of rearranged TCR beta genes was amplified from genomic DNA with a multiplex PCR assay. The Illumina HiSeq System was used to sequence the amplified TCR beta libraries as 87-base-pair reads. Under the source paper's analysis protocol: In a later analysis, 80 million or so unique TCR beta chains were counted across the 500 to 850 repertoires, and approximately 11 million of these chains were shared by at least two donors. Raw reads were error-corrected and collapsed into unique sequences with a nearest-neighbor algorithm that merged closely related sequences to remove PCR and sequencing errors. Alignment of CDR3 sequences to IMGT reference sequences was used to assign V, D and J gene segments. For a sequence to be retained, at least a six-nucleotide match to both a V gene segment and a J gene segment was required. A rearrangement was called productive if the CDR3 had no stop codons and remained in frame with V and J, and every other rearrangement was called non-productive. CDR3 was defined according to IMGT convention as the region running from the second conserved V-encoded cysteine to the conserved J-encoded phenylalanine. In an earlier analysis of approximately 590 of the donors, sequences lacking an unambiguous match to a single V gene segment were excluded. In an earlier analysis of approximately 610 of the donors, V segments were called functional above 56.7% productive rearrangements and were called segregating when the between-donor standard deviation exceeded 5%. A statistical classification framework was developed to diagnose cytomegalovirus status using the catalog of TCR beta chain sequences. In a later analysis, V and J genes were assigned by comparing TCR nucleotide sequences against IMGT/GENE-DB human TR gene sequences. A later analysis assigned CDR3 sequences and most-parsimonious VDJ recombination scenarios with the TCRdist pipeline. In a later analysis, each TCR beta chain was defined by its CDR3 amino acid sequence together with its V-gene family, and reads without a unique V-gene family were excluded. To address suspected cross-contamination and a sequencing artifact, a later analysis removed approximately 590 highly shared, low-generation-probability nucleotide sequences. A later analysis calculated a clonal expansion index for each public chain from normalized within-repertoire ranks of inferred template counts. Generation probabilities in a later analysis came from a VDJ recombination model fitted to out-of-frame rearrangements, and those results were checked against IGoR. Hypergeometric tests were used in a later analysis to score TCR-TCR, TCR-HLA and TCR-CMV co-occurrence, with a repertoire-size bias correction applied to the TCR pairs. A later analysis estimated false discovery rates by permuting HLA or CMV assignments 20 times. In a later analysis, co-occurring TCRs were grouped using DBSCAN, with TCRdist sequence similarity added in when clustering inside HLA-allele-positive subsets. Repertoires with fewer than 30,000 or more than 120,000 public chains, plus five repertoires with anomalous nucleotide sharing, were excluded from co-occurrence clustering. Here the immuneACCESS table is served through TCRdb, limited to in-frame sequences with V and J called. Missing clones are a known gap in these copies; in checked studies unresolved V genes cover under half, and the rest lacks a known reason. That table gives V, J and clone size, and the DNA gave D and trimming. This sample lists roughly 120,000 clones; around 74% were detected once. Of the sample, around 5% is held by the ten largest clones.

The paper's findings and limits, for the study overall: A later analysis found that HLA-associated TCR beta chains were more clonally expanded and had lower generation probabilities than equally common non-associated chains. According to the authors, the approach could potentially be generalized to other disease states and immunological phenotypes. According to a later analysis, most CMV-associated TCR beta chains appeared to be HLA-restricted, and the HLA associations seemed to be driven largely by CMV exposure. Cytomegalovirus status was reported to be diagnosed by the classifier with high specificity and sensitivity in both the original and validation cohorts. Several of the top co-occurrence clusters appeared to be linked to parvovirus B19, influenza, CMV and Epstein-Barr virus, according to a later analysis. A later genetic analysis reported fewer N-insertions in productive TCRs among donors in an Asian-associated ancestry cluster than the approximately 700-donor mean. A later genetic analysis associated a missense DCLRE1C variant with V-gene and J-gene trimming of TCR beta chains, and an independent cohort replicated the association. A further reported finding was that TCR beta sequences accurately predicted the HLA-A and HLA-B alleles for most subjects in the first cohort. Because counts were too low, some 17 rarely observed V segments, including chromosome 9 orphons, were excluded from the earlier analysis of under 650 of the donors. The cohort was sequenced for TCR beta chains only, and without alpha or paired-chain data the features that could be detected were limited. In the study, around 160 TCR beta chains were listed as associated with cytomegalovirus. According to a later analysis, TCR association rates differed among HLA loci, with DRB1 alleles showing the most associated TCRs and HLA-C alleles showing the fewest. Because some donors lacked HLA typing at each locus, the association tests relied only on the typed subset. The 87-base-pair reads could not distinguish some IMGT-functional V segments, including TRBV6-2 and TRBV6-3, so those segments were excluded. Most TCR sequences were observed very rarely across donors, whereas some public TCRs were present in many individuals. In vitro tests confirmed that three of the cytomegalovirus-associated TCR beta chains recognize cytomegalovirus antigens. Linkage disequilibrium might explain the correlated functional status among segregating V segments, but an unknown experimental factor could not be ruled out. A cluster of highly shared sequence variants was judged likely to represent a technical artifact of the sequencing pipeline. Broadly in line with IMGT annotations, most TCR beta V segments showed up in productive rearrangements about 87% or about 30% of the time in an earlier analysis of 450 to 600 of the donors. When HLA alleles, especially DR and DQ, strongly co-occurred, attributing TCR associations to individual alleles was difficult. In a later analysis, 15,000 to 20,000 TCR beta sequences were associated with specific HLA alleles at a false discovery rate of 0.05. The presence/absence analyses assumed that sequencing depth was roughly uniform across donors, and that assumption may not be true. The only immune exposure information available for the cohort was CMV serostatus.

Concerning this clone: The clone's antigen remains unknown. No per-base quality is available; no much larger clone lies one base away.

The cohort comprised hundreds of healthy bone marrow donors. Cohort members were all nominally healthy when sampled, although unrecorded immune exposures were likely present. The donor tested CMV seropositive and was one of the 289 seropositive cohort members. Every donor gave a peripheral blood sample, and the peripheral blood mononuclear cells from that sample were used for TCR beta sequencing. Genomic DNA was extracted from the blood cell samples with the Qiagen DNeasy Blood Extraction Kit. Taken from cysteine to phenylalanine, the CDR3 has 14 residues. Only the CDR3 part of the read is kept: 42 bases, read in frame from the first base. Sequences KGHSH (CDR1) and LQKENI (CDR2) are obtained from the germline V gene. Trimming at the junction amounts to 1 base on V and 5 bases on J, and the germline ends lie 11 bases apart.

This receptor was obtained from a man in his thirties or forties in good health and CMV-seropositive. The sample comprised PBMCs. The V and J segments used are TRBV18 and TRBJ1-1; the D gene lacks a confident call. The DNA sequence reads TGTGCCAGCTCACCACTGGCGGCGGGGACTGAAGCTTTCTTT. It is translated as CASSPLAAGTEAFF.